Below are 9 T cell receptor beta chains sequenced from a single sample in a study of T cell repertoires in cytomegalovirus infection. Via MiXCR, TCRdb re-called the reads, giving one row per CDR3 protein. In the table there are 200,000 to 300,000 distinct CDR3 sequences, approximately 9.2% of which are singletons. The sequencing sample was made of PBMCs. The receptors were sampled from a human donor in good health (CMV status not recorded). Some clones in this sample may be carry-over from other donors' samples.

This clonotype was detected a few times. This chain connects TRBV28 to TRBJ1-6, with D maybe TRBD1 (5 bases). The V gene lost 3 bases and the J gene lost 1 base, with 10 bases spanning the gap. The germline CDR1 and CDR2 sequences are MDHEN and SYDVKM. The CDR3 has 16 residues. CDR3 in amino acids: CASSFREESYNSPLHF. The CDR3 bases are TGTGCCAGCAGTTTCAGGGAGGAATCCTATAATTCACCCCTCCACTTT.

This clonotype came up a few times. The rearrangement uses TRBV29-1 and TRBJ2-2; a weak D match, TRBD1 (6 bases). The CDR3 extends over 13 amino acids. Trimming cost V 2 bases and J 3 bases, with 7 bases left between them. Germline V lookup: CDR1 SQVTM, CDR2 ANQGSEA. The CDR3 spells CSVEQGYTGELFF. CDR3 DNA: TGCAGCGTTGAACAGGGGTACACCGGGGAGCTGTTTTTT.

Here the CDR3 DNA reads TGCAGTGCTAGAGATCCGGGCGGGGGAAGGGACTACACCTTC. Translating it yields CSARDPGGGRDYTF. The chain uses TRBV20-1 and TRBJ1-2; D perhaps matches TRBD1 (5 bases). The V end was cut by 0 bases, the J end by 10 bases, with 18 bases between. Germline CDR1 and CDR2: DFQATT and SNEGSKA (reference sequence). The CDR3 totals 14 residues.

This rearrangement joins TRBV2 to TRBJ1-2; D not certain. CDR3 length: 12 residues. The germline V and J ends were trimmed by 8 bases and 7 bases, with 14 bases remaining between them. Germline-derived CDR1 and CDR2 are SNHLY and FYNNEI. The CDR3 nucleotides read TGTGCCAGCCAGAGCTTTCTAGGTGGCTACACCTTC. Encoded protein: CASQSFLGGYTF.

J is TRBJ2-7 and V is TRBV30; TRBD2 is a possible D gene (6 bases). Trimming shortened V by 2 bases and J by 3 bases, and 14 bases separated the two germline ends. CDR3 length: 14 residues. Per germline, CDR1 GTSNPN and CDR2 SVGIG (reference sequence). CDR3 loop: CAWSRRGSLYEQYF. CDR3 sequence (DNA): TGTGCCTGGAGTCGGAGGGGTAGTCTCTACGAGCAGTACTTC.

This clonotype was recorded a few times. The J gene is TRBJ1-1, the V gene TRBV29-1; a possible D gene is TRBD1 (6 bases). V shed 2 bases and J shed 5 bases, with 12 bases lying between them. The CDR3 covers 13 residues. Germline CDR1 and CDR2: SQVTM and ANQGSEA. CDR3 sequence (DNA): TGCAGCGTTGAAAAAGGGGGGGAGACTGAAGCTTTCTTT. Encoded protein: CSVEKGGETEAFF.

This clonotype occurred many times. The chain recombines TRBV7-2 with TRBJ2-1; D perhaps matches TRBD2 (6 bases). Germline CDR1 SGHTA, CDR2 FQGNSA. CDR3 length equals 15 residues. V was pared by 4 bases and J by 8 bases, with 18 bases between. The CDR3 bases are TGTGCCAGCAGCTCGAAAAGACTAGTGCCTCATGAGCAGTTCTTC. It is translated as CASSSKRLVPHEQFF.

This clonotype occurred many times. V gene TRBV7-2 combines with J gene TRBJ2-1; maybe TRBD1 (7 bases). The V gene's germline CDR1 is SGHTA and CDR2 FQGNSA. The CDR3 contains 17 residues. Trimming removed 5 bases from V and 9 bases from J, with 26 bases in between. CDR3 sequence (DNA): TGTGCCAGCAGCAAACAGACGACAGGGAGGACGAGTATTGAGCAGTTCTTC. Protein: CASSKQTTGRTSIEQFF.

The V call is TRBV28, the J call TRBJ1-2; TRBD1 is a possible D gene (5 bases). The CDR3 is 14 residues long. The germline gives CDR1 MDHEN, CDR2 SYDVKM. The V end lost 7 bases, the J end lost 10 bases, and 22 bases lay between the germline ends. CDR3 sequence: CASIEGRLGRDYTF. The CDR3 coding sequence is TGTGCCAGCATCGAGGGGCGGTTAGGAAGGGACTACACCTTC.